A selection of T cell receptor beta chains follows, all from one sample in a study of OX40 agonist ivuxolimab in advanced cancers. TCRdb keeps only in-frame clones here, not all; method: immunoSEQ multiplex PCR. This sample has around 60,000 clones, with approximately 80% found just once. The material was CD4+ or CD8+ T cells sorted from blood, obtained in a trial of the OX40 agonist ivuxolimab. The receptors here all came from an adult with an advanced solid tumor such as melanoma, head and neck, liver or kidney cancer. Both conserved end residues are part of each CDR3. D genes are given only for firm matches. The size entry is marked missing in some rows and otherwise reads once, few, many or a size class.

CDR3aa	CDR3nt	v_gene	j_gene	d_gene	abundance
CASSLPGTGGLQPQHF	TGTGCCAGCTCACTACCCGGGACAGGGGGCCTTCAGCCCCAGCATTTT	TRBV18	TRBJ1-5	TRBD1	NA
CASSLRQVYNEQFF	TGCGCCAGCAGCTTGAGACAGGTCTACAATGAGCAGTTCTTC	TRBV5-1	TRBJ2-1	NA	NA
CASSESAGTTGELFF	TGTGCCAGCAGTGAATCCGCAGGGACCACCGGGGAGCTGTTTTTT	TRBV6-4	TRBJ2-2	NA	NA
CASSLPRAGDTEAFF	TGTGCCAGCAGCTTGCCCAGGGCGGGGGACACTGAAGCTTTCTTT	TRBV5-4	TRBJ1-1	NA	NA
CASSIQGSRLAGVYTDTQYF	TGTGCCAGTAGTATCCAGGGCTCGCGACTAGCGGGAGTTTACACAGATACGCAGTATTTT	TRBV19	TRBJ2-3	TRBD2	NA
CASSNSGGQRGTQYF	TGTGCCAGCAGTAATAGCGGGGGCCAGCGCGGTACGCAGTATTTT	TRBV6-5	TRBJ2-3	TRBD2	NA
CAWSVRPGQGAYGELFF	TGTGCCTGGAGTGTACGACCGGGACAGGGGGCTTACGGGGAGCTGTTTTTT	TRBV30	TRBJ2-2	TRBD1	NA
CASTLVSSVLQNGDTQYF	TGTGCCAGCACATTAGTCTCTAGCGTTCTCCAGAATGGAGATACGCAGTATTTT	TRBV2	TRBJ2-3	NA	NA
CASSLNRGGARGNEQFF	TGTGCCAGCAGCTTGAACCGAGGAGGGGCTCGGGGGAATGAGCAGTTCTTC	TRBV7-3	TRBJ2-1	NA	few
CASSPASGFRHTQYF	TGTGCCAGCAGCCCCGCAAGCGGATTTCGGCATACGCAGTATTTT	TRBV7-3	TRBJ2-3	NA	NA
CASSPRDPRGLAGETQYF	TGTGCCAGCTCACCACGCGATCCAAGGGGACTAGCGGGAGAGACCCAGTACTTC	TRBV18	TRBJ2-5	TRBD2	once
CASRRLAGEQYF	TGTGCCAGCAGAAGACTAGCGGGCGAGCAGTACTTC	TRBV7-9	TRBJ2-7	TRBD2	few
CASSLALQVTDTQYF	TGCGCCAGCAGCTTGGCCCTTCAGGTAACAGATACGCAGTATTTT	TRBV5-1	TRBJ2-3	NA	NA
CASSLMRGEVSEAFF	TGTGCCAGCAGCTTAATGCGGGGAGAGGTCTCTGAAGCTTTCTTT	TRBV7-9	TRBJ1-1	NA	medium-sized
CASRDDTDTQYF	TGTGCCAGCAGGGATGATACAGATACGCAGTATTTT	TRBV2	TRBJ2-3	NA	NA
CASSWGQGERYEQYF	TGCGCCAGCAGCTGGGGGCAGGGGGAGCGATACGAGCAGTACTTC	TRBV5-1	TRBJ2-7	TRBD1	NA
CATKASGTSTDTQYF	TGTGCCACCAAAGCATCCGGGACGAGCACAGATACGCAGTATTTT	TRBV5-4	TRBJ2-3	NA	NA
CASSVTTTDTQYF	TGTGCCAGCAGCGTCACTACCACAGATACGCAGTATTTT	TRBV9	TRBJ2-3	NA	once
CASSYPTQGANYGYTF	TGTGCCAGCAGTTACCCGACCCAGGGAGCTAACTATGGCTACACCTTC	TRBV6-6	TRBJ1-2	NA	NA
CASSRLAGSYNEQFF	TGCGCCAGCAGTAGGCTAGCAGGGAGCTACAATGAGCAGTTCTTC	TRBV10-1	TRBJ2-1	NA	NA
CASSQEPTSGIFHEQYF	TGTGCCAGCAGCCAAGAGCCGACTAGCGGGATTTTCCACGAGCAGTACTTC	TRBV4-2	TRBJ2-7	TRBD2	NA
CATRRQEMNTEAFF	TGTGCCACCCGTAGACAGGAGATGAACACTGAAGCTTTCTTT	TRBV2	TRBJ1-1	NA	few
CASSQVRLGADTQYF	TGTGCCAGCAGCCAAGTTCGACTAGGCGCAGATACGCAGTATTTT	TRBV14	TRBJ2-3	NA	NA
CASSRGLAGVEQFF	TGTGCCAGTAGCAGGGGACTAGCGGGAGTTGAGCAGTTCTTC	TRBV19	TRBJ2-1	TRBD2	NA
CASSLGGQGAYEQYF	TGTGCCAGCAGCTTGGGGGGACAGGGCGCCTACGAGCAGTACTTC	TRBV5-5	TRBJ2-7	TRBD1	NA
CASSSRTDGGNQPQHF	TGTGCCAGCAGCTCCAGGACAGACGGGGGCAATCAGCCCCAGCATTTT	TRBV7-9	TRBJ1-5	NA	once
CASSPGTGGYEQYF	TGCGCCAGCAGCCCCGGGACAGGGGGGTACGAGCAGTACTTC	TRBV5-1	TRBJ2-7	TRBD1	NA
CASSGGQGPDGPQHF	TGTGCCAGCAGCGGGGGACAGGGGCCCGATGGGCCCCAGCATTTT	TRBV2	TRBJ1-5	TRBD1	NA
CASSLGSEKLFF	TGTGCCAGCAGCTTGGGGAGTGAAAAACTGTTTTTT	TRBV7-9	TRBJ1-4	NA	once
CASSLIGTGDGYTF	TGTGCCAGCAGCTTGATTGGGACAGGGGATGGCTACACCTTC	TRBV5-4	TRBJ1-2	TRBD1	NA
CSVAGLDEQFF	TGCAGCGTTGCGGGGCTCGATGAGCAGTTCTTC	TRBV29-1	TRBJ2-1	NA	NA
CAWSVGSHLTDTQYF	TGTGCCTGGAGTGTGGGTTCCCACCTCACAGATACGCAGTATTTT	TRBV30	TRBJ2-3	NA	NA
CATSFGTGYTGELFF	TGTGCCACCAGCTTCGGGACAGGGTACACCGGGGAGCTGTTTTTT	TRBV15	TRBJ2-2	TRBD1	NA
CASTGKLAGPSSYNEQFF	TGTGCCAGCACCGGGAAACTAGCGGGTCCCAGCTCCTACAATGAGCAGTTCTTC	TRBV7-2	TRBJ2-1	TRBD2	NA
CASSLEGPSYTF	TGTGCCAGCAGCTTAGAAGGACCTAGCTACACCTTC	TRBV7-9	TRBJ1-2	NA	NA
CASAASNYGYTF	TGTGCAAGCGCCGCGTCCAACTATGGCTACACCTTC	TRBV7-9	TRBJ1-2	NA	many
CASSQTSGRGYYEQYF	TGTGCCAGCAGCCAGACTAGCGGGAGAGGGTACTACGAGCAGTACTTC	TRBV11-1	TRBJ2-7	TRBD2	NA
CASRRAIGGSYGYTF	TGTGCCAGCAGGAGGGCTATCGGGGGGTCGTATGGCTACACCTTC	TRBV7-6	TRBJ1-2	NA	NA
CASSPRSGRRDGELFF	TGTGCCAGCAGCCCTCGTAGCGGGAGGAGGGACGGGGAGCTGTTTTTT	TRBV7-8	TRBJ2-2	TRBD2	NA
CASSRRTANTEAFF	TGCGCCAGCAGCAGAAGGACGGCTAACACTGAAGCTTTCTTT	TRBV10-2	TRBJ1-1	NA	NA
CASSKSSSGPSYNEQFF	TGTGCCAGCAGCAAGAGTTCTAGCGGGCCCTCCTACAATGAGCAGTTCTTC	TRBV21-1	TRBJ2-1	NA	NA
CASSLFSRVEMGHQETQYF	TGCGCCAGCAGCTTGTTCAGCAGGGTTGAGATGGGCCATCAAGAGACCCAGTACTTC	TRBV5-1	TRBJ2-5	NA	NA
CASNRAGGVTQYF	TGTGCCAGCAATCGAGCGGGAGGGGTGACCCAGTACTTC	TRBV2	TRBJ2-5	TRBD2	NA